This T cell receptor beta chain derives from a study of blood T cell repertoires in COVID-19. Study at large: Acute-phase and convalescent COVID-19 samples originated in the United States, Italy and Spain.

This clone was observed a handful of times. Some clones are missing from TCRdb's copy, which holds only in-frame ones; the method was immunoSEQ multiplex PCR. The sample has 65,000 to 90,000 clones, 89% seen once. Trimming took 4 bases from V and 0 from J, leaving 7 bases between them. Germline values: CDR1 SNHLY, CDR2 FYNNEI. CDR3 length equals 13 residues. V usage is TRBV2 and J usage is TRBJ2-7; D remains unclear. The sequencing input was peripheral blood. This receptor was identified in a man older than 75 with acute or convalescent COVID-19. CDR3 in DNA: TGTGCCAGCAGTGGCACGGGCTCCTACGAGCAGTACTTC. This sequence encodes CASSGTGSYEQYF.